The clone carrying this T cell receptor (beta chain) was detected a few times. Its target is unknown. This sample is part of a study of T and B cells in COVID-19 patients. Study results and limitations: CD4+, regulatory T cell, CD8+ and sorted SARS-CoV-2-responsive or tetramer+ T cells were not yet sequenced. Exclusive to the recovered cohort were 2,331 TCR clusters, about 33 of them with low generation probability.

TRB rearrangements were amplified by multiplex PCR with BIOMED2 TRB-A/B primers. TCRdb re-called the multiplex PCR reads with MiXCR, one entry per CDR3 protein. The sample consists of around 7,700 distinct CDR3 sequences, approximately 33% of them appearing once. TRB was amplified from approximately 250-500 ng of blood genomic DNA. Trimming at V came to 5 bases and at J to 0 bases, leaving 4 bases not matched to a gene. Germline V gene lookup returns CDR1 SGHAT and CDR2 FQNNGV. This CDR3 spans 15 amino acids. The TCR originated in a human donor who had recovered from COVID-19. The sequenced sample consisted of blood. The V and J genes are TRBV11-2 and TRBJ2-3; 8 bases match TRBD1. This CDR3 reads CASSAGQVSTDTQYF. CDR3 nucleotides: TGTGCCAGCAGCGCGGGACAGGTTAGCACAGATACGCAGTATTTT.